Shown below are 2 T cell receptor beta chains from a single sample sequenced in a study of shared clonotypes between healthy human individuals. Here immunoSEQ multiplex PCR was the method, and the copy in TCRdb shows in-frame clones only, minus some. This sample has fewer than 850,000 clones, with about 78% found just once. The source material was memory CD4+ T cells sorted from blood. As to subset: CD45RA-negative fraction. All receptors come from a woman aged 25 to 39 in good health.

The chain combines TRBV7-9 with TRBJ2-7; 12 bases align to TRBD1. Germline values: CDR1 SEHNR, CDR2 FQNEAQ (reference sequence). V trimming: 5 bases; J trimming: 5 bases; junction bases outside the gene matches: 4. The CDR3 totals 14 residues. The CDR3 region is CASSLRDRGHEQYF. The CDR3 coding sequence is TGTGCCAGCAGCCTCCGGGACAGGGGGCACGAGCAGTACTTC.

CDR3 loop: CASSLVPAYEQYF. The CDR3 DNA reads TGTGCCAGCAGCTTGGTTCCCGCCTACGAGCAGTACTTC. This sequence joins TRBV5-5 and TRBJ2-7; the D is unclear. Germline V lookup: CDR1 SGHKS, CDR2 YYEKEE (reference sequence). V shed 0 bases and J shed 2 bases, with 6 bases lying between them. The CDR3 is 13 residues long.